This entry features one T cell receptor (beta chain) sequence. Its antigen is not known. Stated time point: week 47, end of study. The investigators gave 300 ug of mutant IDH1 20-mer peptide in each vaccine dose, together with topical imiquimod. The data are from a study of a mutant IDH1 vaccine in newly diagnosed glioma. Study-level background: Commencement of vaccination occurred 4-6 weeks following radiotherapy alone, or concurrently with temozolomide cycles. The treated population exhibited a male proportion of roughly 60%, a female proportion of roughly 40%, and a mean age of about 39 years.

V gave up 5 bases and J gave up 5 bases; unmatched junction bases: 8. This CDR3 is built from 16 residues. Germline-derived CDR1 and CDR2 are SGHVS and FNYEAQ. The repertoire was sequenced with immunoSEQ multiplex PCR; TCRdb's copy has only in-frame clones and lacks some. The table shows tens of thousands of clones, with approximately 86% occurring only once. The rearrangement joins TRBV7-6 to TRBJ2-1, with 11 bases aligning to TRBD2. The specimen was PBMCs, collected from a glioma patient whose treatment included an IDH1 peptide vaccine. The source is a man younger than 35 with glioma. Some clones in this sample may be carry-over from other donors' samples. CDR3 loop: CASSLLPGLADNEQFF. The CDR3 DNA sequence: TGTGCCAGCAGCCTACTGCCGGGACTAGCGGACAATGAGCAGTTCTTC. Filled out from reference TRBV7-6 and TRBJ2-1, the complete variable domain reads GAGVSQSPRYKVTKRGQDVALRCDPISGHVSLYWYRQALGQGPEFLTYFNYEAQQDKSGLPNDRFSAERPEGSISTLTIQRTEQRDSAMYRCASSLLPGLADNEQFFGPGTRLTVL.